The rows below give T cell receptor beta chains drawn from one sample of a study of cytomegalovirus exposure and HLA in healthy donors. Profiling relied on immunoSEQ multiplex PCR, and the TCRdb table lists in-frame clones only, not all of them. The data show about 130,000 clones, with approximately 74% seen just once and 7.3% held by the top ten. Sequenced material: PBMCs. All receptors derive from a male donor in good health and CMV-seronegative. CDR3s include the opening cysteine and the closing phenylalanine or tryptophan. Fields, in order: clone size, J gene, D gene, V gene, CDR3 protein, CDR3 DNA. A D gene is named only where the DNA matches it firmly. The size entry is marked missing in some rows and otherwise reads once, few, many or a size class.

NA | TRBJ1-1 | TRBD1 | TRBV5-5 | CASSLGTGYKAFF | TGTGCCAGCAGCTTGGGGACAGGGTATAAAGCTTTCTTT
NA | TRBJ2-7 | TRBD2 | TRBV9 | CASSVAGGPSYEQYF | TGTGCCAGCAGCGTAGCGGGAGGGCCCTCCTACGAGCAGTACTTC
once | TRBJ1-1 | NA | TRBV27 | CASSRPPGGVKNTEAFF | TGTGCCAGCAGCCGCCCCCCCGGGGGGGTTAAGAACACTGAAGCTTTCTTT
once | TRBJ2-7 | NA | TRBV7-9 | CASSPWDSRSSEQYF | TGTGCCAGCAGCCCATGGGACTCCCGTAGTAGCGAGCAGTACTTC
NA | TRBJ1-4 | NA | TRBV4-3 | CASSPTTLQEKLFF | TGCGCCAGCAGCCCAACCACCCTCCAGGAAAAACTGTTTTTT
few | TRBJ1-1 | NA | TRBV18 | CASSPNRNTEAFF | TGTGCCAGCTCACCAAACAGGAACACTGAAGCTTTCTTT
NA | TRBJ1-4 | TRBD1 | TRBV18 | CASSPPETGVTNEKLFF | TGTGCCAGCTCACCACCGGAGACAGGGGTAACTAATGAAAAACTGTTTTTT
NA | TRBJ2-4 | TRBD2 | TRBV6-1 | CASKPERGRYIQYF | TGTGCCAGCAAGCCCGAGCGGGGTCGGTACATTCAGTACTTC
few | TRBJ2-7 | NA | TRBV28 | CASSLQGYEQYF | TGTGCCAGCAGTCTACAGGGCTACGAGCAGTACTTC
NA | TRBJ1-6 | TRBD1 | TRBV2 | CASRVGQASWNSPLHF | TGTGCCAGCAGGGTCGGACAGGCCTCATGGAATTCACCCCTCCACTTT
NA | TRBJ1-5 | NA | TRBV6-4 | CASSSPGHCNQPQHF | TGTGCCAGCAGCTCCCCGGGACATTGCAATCAGCCCCAGCATTTT
once | TRBJ1-1 | TRBD1 | TRBV19 | CASLKQGPNTEAFF | TGTGCCAGTCTCAAACAGGGGCCGAACACTGAAGCTTTCTTT
few | TRBJ1-4 | NA | TRBV11-2 | CASSLGGEKLFF | TGTGCCAGCAGCTTGGGGGGTGAAAAACTGTTTTTT
NA | TRBJ2-2 | NA | TRBV6-6 | CASSYSKALGAGELFF | TGTGCCAGCAGTTACTCGAAAGCGTTAGGCGCCGGGGAGCTGTTTTTT
NA | TRBJ2-7 | TRBD1 | TRBV14 | CASSQEQRDRPYRSSYEQYF | TGTGCCAGCAGCCAAGAGCAGAGGGACAGACCTTATAGGAGCTCCTACGAGCAGTACTTC
NA | TRBJ2-3 | NA | TRBV4-3 | CASSHNSGTTTDTQYF | TGCGCCAGCAGCCACAATTCCGGGACAACGACAGATACGCAGTATTTT
NA | TRBJ1-4 | NA | TRBV4-2 | CASSPQGEKLFF | TGTGCCAGCAGTCCCCAGGGGGAAAAACTGTTTTTT
NA | TRBJ2-5 | TRBD2 | TRBV28 | CASSPLTPSLAGEETQYF | TGTGCCAGCAGTCCCCTAACCCCCTCACTAGCGGGAGAAGAGACCCAGTACTTC
NA | TRBJ2-7 | NA | TRBV28 | CASSSARERFYEQYF | TGTGCCAGCAGTTCCGCCCGGGAGCGGTTCTACGAGCAGTACTTC
NA | TRBJ1-2 | NA | TRBV19 | CASSRGTQANYGYTF | TGTGCCAGTAGTAGGGGGACTCAAGCTAACTATGGCTACACCTTC
NA | TRBJ2-1 | TRBD2 | TRBV5-6 | CASSLRTSGSYNEQFF | TGTGCCAGCAGCCTAAGGACTAGCGGGAGTTACAATGAGCAGTTCTTC